The clone carrying this TCR delta chain was counted only a few times. Its antigen is not known. The data are from a study of Vδ1+ human thymocytes. V was pared by 2 bases and J by 0 bases, with 25 bases between. The CDR3 is 20 amino acids. Germline assignment: CDR1 TSWWSYY and CDR2 QGS. Regarding the study as a whole: Highly polyclonal TRG and TRD repertoires with Gaussian CDR3 length distributions appeared in thymus. Roughly 22% of thymic delta-chain sequences were Vdelta2, with few Vdelta3, unlike blood Vdelta1+ controls.

Extracted RNA was reverse transcribed into cDNA. Multiplex PCR used pooled V-gene forward primers and a constant-region reverse primer to amplify CDR3s. TCRdb redid the clone calls on the multiplex PCR reads with CATT. The profile shows tens of thousands of delta-chain clones, more than 15% of them singletons. Sequencing was performed on Vdelta1+ gamma-delta thymocytes from the thymus. The subset is: FACS-sorted CD3+ TCRalphabeta- TCRVdelta1+ TCRVdelta2- thymocytes. The clonotype was recovered from a boy in the first two years of life who had congenital heart surgery. The chain carries TRDV1 and TRDJ1; possible D gene TRDD3, 6 bases. The CDR3 loop is CALGETPWRILIIYTDKLIF. In DNA form, the CDR3 reads TGTGCTCTTGGGGAAACCCCATGGAGGATACTTATCATATACACCGATAAACTCATCTTT.